These T cell receptor beta chains were read from a single sample in a study of blood T cells in healthy people across ages. A single record per CDR3 protein comes from TCRdb applying MiXCR to the 5' RACE reads. The sample has more than 1,000,000 distinct CDR3 sequences, about 25% seen once. The sample was also linked to a second study, of T cells of mothers and their children.

Sequenced: blood. The receptor set was obtained from a girl between 2 and 10 years old in good health. Each CDR3 is given with its conserved first and last residue. D genes are given only for firm matches. The listing skips clone size in some rows; elsewhere it reads once, few, many or a size class.

d_call	v_call	clone_size	j_call	cdr3_aa	cdr3_nt
-	TRBV6-2/TRBV6-3	-	TRBJ1-5	CASSFLWEGQPQHF	TGTGCCAGCAGTTTCTTGTGGGAGGGTCAGCCCCAGCATTTT
TRBD2	TRBV4-2	few	TRBJ2-1	CASSQGTSGGSYNEQFF	TGTGCCAGCAGCCAAGGGACCAGCGGGGGGTCATACAATGAGCAGTTCTTC
TRBD1	TRBV9	few	TRBJ2-1	CASSLRIGGPESYNEQFF	TGTGCCAGCAGCTTGAGGATAGGGGGCCCTGAGTCCTACAATGAGCAGTTCTTC
-	TRBV7-2	many	TRBJ2-7	CASSKWDPIEGEQYF	TGTGCCAGCAGCAAATGGGACCCCATCGAAGGAGAGCAGTACTTC
-	TRBV7-9	-	TRBJ1-1	CASSLVPTITEAFF	TGTGCCAGCAGCTTAGTACCAACCATCACTGAAGCTTTCTTT
TRBD1	TRBV9	few	TRBJ2-3	CATQGDITDTQYF	TGTGCCACTCAGGGGGACATCACAGATACGCAGTATTTT
-	TRBV5-6	many	TRBJ2-1	CASSLVGGAYNEQFF	TGTGCCAGCAGCTTAGTGGGGGGCGCTTACAATGAGCAGTTCTTC
TRBD1	TRBV7-9	-	TRBJ2-7	CASSSSRTGGIHEQYF	TGTGCCAGCAGCTCTTCGAGGACAGGGGGAATCCACGAGCAGTACTTC
-	TRBV6-2/TRBV6-3	few	TRBJ2-5	CASSYSSQGETQYF	TGTGCCAGCAGTTACTCGTCCCAGGGCGAGACCCAGTACTTC
TRBD1	TRBV9	few	TRBJ1-4	CASSVGPGTAYNEKLFF	TGTGCCAGCAGCGTAGGTCCCGGGACAGCCTATAATGAAAAACTGTTTTTT
TRBD1	TRBV5-4	few	TRBJ1-1	CASSPQGPWGGIEAFF	TGTGCCAGCAGCCCACAGGGGCCGTGGGGGGGCATTGAAGCTTTCTTT
TRBD2	TRBV6-2/TRBV6-3	-	TRBJ2-1	CASSSLSGGPWEFF	TGTGCCAGCAGTTCCCTTAGCGGGGGCCCTTGGGAGTTCTTC
TRBD1	TRBV6-5	few	TRBJ1-4	CASAKGQGNEKLFF	TGTGCCAGCGCAAAGGGACAGGGTAATGAAAAACTGTTTTTT
TRBD1	TRBV4-1	few	TRBJ2-7	CASSQDLNRGAYEQYF	TGCGCCAGCAGCCAAGACCTAAACAGGGGAGCCTACGAGCAGTACTTC
TRBD2	TRBV10-2	-	TRBJ2-5	CASSEIAGEMYQETQYF	TGCGCCAGCAGTGAGATAGCGGGGGAGATGTACCAAGAGACCCAGTACTTC
-	TRBV20-1	-	TRBJ1-2	CSAIGLPNYGYTF	TGCAGTGCGATCGGGCTACCGAACTATGGCTACACCTTC
TRBD2	TRBV9	few	TRBJ2-1	CASSVGLAGAGGDEQFF	TGTGCCAGCAGCGTGGGACTAGCGGGAGCGGGCGGGGATGAGCAGTTCTTC
TRBD2	TRBV3-1	-	TRBJ2-7	CASSPPPREEAYEQYF	TGTGCCAGCAGCCCACCGCCCCGGGAGGAGGCCTACGAGCAGTACTTC
-	TRBV29-1	few	TRBJ2-7	CSVTGLFSYEQYF	TGCAGCGTTACGGGGCTCTTCTCCTACGAGCAGTACTTC
-	TRBV4-3	few	TRBJ2-3	CASSQDGYTQYF	TGCGCCAGCAGCCAAGATGGGTATACGCAGTATTTT
-	TRBV12-3/TRBV12-4	few	TRBJ2-7	CASSTWGTNEQYF	TGTGCCAGCAGTACTTGGGGGACAAACGAGCAGTACTTC
-	TRBV29-1	-	TRBJ2-7	CSVALTGEQYF	TGCAGCGTAGCGCTAACTGGGGAGCAGTACTTC
TRBD2	TRBV2	many	TRBJ2-7	CAKDSGGPYEQYF	TGTGCCAAGGATAGCGGGGGCCCTTACGAGCAGTACTTC
-	TRBV7-9	few	TRBJ2-5	CASSLGYAGAIQETQYF	TGTGCCAGCAGCTTAGGGTATGCAGGGGCGATACAAGAGACCCAGTACTTC
-	TRBV29-1	few	TRBJ1-1	CSVGYGTEAFF	TGCAGCGTTGGGTATGGCACTGAAGCTTTCTTT
TRBD1	TRBV7-9	-	TRBJ1-2	CASSMHNRDRNYGYTF	TGTGCCAGCAGCATGCATAACCGGGACAGAAACTATGGCTACACCTTC
TRBD1	TRBV7-9	once	TRBJ2-4	CASSSRTGIAKNIQYF	TGTGCCAGCAGCTCCCGGACAGGAATAGCCAAAAACATTCAGTACTTC
TRBD1	TRBV12-3/TRBV12-4	few	TRBJ2-1	CAIPGQGRGEQFF	TGTGCCATCCCGGGACAGGGGAGGGGTGAGCAGTTCTTC
-	TRBV9	-	TRBJ1-4	CASSEWVGGDEKLFF	TGTGCCAGCAGCGAGTGGGTCGGGGGGGATGAAAAACTGTTTTTT
-	TRBV14	few	TRBJ2-7	CASSQVTATTYEQYF	TGTGCCAGCAGCCAAGTGACAGCCACCACCTACGAGCAGTACTTC
-	TRBV7-9	few	TRBJ1-4	CAISFRPEKLFF	TGTGCCATCAGCTTCCGTCCAGAAAAACTGTTTTTT
TRBD1	TRBV7-6	-	TRBJ2-7	CASSSSGTGREQYF	TGTGCCAGCAGCTCTAGTGGGACAGGGCGCGAGCAGTACTTC
TRBD2	TRBV5-6	few	TRBJ2-3	CASSSLAGGWTDTQYF	TGTGCCAGCAGCTCCCTAGCGGGAGGGTGGACAGATACGCAGTATTTT
-	TRBV6-6	-	TRBJ1-2	CASRQGRPLF	TGTGCCAGCAGACAGGGACGGCCCCTCTTC
TRBD2	TRBV20-1	-	TRBJ2-2	CSATQRGGPGELFF	TGCAGTGCAACGCAGCGGGGGGGCCCCGGGGAGCTGTTTTTT
TRBD2	TRBV7-9	-	TRBJ2-2	CASRAIAGGPGELFF	TGTGCCAGCAGGGCTATAGCGGGAGGGCCCGGGGAGCTGTTTTTT
TRBD2	TRBV27	-	TRBJ2-3	CASRPASFSVLAGAEGDTQYF	TGTGCCAGCAGACCCGCGTCGTTTTCTGTACTAGCGGGCGCAGAGGGAGATACGCAGTATTTT
-	TRBV10-3	few	TRBJ2-1	CAIQAPGNEQFF	TGTGCCATCCAAGCTCCGGGTAATGAGCAGTTCTTC
-	TRBV20-1	-	TRBJ2-5	CSARDPGTAQETQYF	TGCAGTGCTAGAGACCCCGGGACGGCCCAAGAGACCCAGTACTTC
-	TRBV5-1	-	TRBJ2-1	CASGKSTGRYNEQFF	TGCGCCAGCGGAAAGTCGACAGGTCGCTACAATGAGCAGTTCTTC
TRBD1	TRBV13	few	TRBJ2-7	CASSTPTGGVFFEQYF	TGTGCCAGCAGCACTCCGACAGGGGGAGTCTTTTTCGAGCAGTACTTC
TRBD2	TRBV5-1	few	TRBJ2-1	CASSRIAGGFDEQFF	TGCGCCAGCAGCCGGATTGCGGGAGGGTTCGATGAGCAGTTCTTC
TRBD2	TRBV4-1	-	TRBJ2-5	CASSRETSGNKETQYF	TGCGCCAGCAGCCGAGAGACTAGCGGGAATAAAGAGACCCAGTACTTC
TRBD1	TRBV20-1	-	TRBJ1-2	CSADNLDRGYGYTF	TGCAGTGCCGATAACTTAGACAGGGGCTATGGCTACACCTTC
TRBD1	TRBV20-1	few	TRBJ2-2	CSAYFPSRGHELFF	TGCAGTGCTTATTTCCCTTCAAGGGGGCACGAGCTGTTTTTT
TRBD1	TRBV7-9	-	TRBJ1-5	CASSQTGSSNQPQHF	TGTGCCAGCAGCCAGACAGGGTCTAGCAATCAGCCCCAGCATTTT
-	TRBV5-6	-	TRBJ2-7	CASSPTTNLGITYEQYF	TGTGCCAGCAGCCCAACTACAAATCTGGGAATAACCTACGAGCAGTACTTC
TRBD1	TRBV29-1	few	TRBJ2-7	CSVLIDRGSEQYF	TGCAGCGTTTTAATAGACAGGGGCAGTGAGCAGTACTTC
-	TRBV7-9	-	TRBJ2-5	CASSLAHTASGTQYF	TGTGCCAGCAGCTTAGCGCACACGGCGTCGGGGACCCAGTACTTC
-	TRBV6-2/TRBV6-3	few	TRBJ2-7	CASSPGTLTYEQYF	TGTGCCAGCAGTCCCGGGACACTCACCTACGAGCAGTACTTC
-	TRBV29-1	-	TRBJ2-1	CSVTSRFVDEQFF	TGCAGCGTTACTAGCAGATTTGTGGATGAGCAGTTCTTC
-	TRBV4-1	-	TRBJ2-6	CASSQLISGANVLTF	TGCGCCAGCAGCCAACTGATCTCTGGGGCCAACGTCCTGACTTTC
TRBD1	TRBV6-5	-	TRBJ2-5	CASSRNRGETQYF	TGTGCCAGCAGCCGGAACAGGGGGGAGACCCAGTACTTC
-	TRBV20-1	-	TRBJ1-2	CSATDYYGGYTF	TGCAGTGCTACAGATTACTATGGTGGCTACACCTTC